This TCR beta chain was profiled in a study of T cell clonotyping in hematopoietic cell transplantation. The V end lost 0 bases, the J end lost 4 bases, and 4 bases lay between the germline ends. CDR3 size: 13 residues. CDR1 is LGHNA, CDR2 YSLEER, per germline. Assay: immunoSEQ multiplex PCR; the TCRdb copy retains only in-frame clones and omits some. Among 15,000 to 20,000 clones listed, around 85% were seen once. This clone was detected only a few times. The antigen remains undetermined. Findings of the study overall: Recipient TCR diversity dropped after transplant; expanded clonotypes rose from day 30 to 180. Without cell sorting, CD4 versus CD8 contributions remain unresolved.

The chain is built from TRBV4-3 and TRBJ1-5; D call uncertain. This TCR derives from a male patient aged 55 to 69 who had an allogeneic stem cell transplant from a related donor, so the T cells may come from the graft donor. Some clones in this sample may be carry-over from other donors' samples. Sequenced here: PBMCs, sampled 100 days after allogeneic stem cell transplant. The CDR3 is CASSQDYNQPQHF. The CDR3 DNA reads TGCGCCAGCAGCCAAGATTATAATCAGCCCCAGCATTTT.